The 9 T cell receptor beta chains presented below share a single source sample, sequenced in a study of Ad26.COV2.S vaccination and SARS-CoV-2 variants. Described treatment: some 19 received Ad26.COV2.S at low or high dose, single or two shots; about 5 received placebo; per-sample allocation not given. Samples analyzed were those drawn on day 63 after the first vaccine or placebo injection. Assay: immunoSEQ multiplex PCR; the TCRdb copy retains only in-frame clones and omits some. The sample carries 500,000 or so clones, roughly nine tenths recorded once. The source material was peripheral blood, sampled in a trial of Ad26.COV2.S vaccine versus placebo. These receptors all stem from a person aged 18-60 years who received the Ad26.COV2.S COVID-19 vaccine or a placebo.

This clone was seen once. CDR3 DNA: TGTGCCAGCAGCTTAGAGGGGGGGCTAGCGGGAGGAATCCACGAGCAGTACGTC. It specifies CASSLEGGLAGGIHEQYV. This chain links TRBV13 with TRBJ2-7; 11 bases are a match to TRBD2. CDR3 length equals 18 residues. Trimming took 1 base from V and 5 from J; bases not matched to a gene: 13. Germline CDR1 and CDR2: PRHDT and FYEKMQ (reference sequence).

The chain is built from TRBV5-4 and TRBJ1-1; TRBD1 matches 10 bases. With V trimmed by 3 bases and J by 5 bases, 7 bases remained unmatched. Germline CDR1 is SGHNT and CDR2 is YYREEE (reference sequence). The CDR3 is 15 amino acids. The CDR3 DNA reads TGTGCCAGCAGCTACCCCGGGACAGGGGTTACTGAAGCTTTCTTT. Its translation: CASSYPGTGVTEAFF.

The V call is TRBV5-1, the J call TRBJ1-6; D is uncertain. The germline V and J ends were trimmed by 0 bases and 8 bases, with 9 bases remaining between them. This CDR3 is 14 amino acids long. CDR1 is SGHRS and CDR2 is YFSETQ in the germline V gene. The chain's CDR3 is CASSLGLGYSPLHF. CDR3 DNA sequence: TGCGCCAGCAGCTTGGGGTTAGGGTATTCACCCCTCCACTTT.

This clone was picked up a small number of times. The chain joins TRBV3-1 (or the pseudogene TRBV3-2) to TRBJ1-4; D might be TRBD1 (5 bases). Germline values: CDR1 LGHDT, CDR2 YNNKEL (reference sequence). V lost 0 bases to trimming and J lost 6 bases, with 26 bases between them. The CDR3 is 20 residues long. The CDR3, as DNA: TGTGCCAGCAGCCAAGAACGGGCCCAGGGCCTCTTGCGTAGTTATGAAAAACTGTTTTTT. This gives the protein CASSQERAQGLLRSYEKLFF.

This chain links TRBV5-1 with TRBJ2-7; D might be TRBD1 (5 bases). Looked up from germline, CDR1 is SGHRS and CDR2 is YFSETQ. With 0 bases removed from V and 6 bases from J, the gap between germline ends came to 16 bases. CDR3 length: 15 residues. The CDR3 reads CASSLVFQGKGEQYF. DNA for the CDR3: TGCGCCAGCAGCTTGGTGTTTCAGGGTAAGGGCGAGCAGTACTTC.

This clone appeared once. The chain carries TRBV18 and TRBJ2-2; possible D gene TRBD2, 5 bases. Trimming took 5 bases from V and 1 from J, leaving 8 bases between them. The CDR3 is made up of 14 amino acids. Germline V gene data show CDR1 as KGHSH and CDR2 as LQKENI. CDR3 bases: TGTGCCAGCTCATCTAGCATGAACACCGGGGAGCTGTTTTTT. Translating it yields CASSSSMNTGELFF.

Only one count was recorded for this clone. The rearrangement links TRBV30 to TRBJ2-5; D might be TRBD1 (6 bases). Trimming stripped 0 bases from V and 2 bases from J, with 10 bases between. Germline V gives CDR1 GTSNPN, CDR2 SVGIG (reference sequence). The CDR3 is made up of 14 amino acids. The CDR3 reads CAWSVWGRQETQYF. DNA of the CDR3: TGTGCCTGGAGTGTCTGGGGGCGGCAAGAGACCCAGTACTTC.

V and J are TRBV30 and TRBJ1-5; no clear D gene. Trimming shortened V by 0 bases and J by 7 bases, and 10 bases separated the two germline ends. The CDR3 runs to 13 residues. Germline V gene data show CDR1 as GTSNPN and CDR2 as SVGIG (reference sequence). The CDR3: CAWSVEKAQPQHF. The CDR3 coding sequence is TGTGCCTGGAGTGTAGAGAAGGCCCAGCCCCAGCATTTT.

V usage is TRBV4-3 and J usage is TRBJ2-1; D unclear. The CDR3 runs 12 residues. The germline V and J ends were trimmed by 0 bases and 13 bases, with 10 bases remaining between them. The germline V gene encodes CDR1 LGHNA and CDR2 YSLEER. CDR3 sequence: CASSQEAGPQFF. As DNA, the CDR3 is TGCGCCAGCAGCCAAGAGGCCGGGCCCCAGTTCTTC.